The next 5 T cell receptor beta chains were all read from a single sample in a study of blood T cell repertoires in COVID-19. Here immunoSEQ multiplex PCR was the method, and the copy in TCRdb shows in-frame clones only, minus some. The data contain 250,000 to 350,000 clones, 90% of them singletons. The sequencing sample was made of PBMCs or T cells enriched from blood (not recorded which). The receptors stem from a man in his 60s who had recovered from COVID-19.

The chain's CDR3 is CASSQLGGPNEQFF. In DNA form, the CDR3 reads TGTGCCAGCAGCCAATTGGGGGGGCCCAATGAGCAGTTCTTC. The chain is built from TRBV3-1 (or the pseudogene TRBV3-2) and TRBJ2-1; possible D gene TRBD2, 7 bases. V lost 2 bases and J 6 bases, leaving 11 bases between the germline ends. CDR1 and CDR2 (germline): LGHDT, YNNKEL (reference sequence). This CDR3 contains 14 residues.

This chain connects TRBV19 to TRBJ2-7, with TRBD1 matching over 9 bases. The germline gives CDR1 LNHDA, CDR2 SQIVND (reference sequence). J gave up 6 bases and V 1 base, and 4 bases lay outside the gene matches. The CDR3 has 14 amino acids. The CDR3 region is CASSIVGTGSEQYF. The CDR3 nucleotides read TGTGCCAGTAGTATAGTCGGGACAGGGAGCGAGCAGTACTTC.

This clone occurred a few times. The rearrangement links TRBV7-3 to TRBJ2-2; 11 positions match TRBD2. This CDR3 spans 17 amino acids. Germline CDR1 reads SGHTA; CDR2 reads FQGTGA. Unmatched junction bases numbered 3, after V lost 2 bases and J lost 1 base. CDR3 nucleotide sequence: TGTGCCAGCAGCTTATTGGGACTAGCGGTGAACACCGGGGAGCTGTTTTTT. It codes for CASSLLGLAVNTGELFF.

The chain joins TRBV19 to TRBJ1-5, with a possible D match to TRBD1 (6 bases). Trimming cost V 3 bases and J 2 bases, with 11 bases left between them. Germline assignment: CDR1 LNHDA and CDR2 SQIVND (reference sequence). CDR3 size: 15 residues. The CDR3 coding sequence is TGTGCCAGTAGTATGGGGTCAGGGGGCAATCAGCCCCAGCATTTT. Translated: CASSMGSGGNQPQHF.

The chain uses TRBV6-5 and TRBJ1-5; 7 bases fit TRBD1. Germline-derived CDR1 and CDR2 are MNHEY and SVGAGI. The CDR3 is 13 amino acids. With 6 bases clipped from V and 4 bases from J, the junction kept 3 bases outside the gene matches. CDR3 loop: CASRRDSNQPQHF. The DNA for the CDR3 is TGTGCCAGCAGGAGGGACAGTAATCAGCCCCAGCATTTT.